This T cell receptor (beta chain) was retrieved from a study of blood T cells in healthy people across ages. Study outcomes and limitations: Calculation of diversity from one million T cells yielded estimates considered to be underestimates. Diversity was higher, and naive CD4+ cells more numerous, in long-lived donors than in aged donors.

The germline gives CDR1 SGHTA, CDR2 FQGNSA. The ends were cut back, 5 bases at V and 2 bases at J, with 13 bases in the middle. This CDR3 is 15 amino acids long. To note about this clonotype: Its antigen remains unknown.

Caucasian individuals from Russia who were healthy and aged about 6 to 95 acted as donors. Each donor supplied around 9.6 milliliters of peripheral blood. It was with a sample-barcoded 5' primer and a J-beta primer mix that a second PCR of about 6 to 12 cycles was run. TCRdb itself ran the 5' RACE reads through MiXCR, one entry per CDR3 protein. This sample carries roughly 1,700,000 distinct CDR3 sequences, 28% of them seen once, and the ten largest clones take 7.7%. This clonotype was obtained from a woman younger than 45 in good health. The gene calls are TRBV7-2 and TRBJ1-5, with a weak D call TRBD1 (5 bases). The sequenced sample was blood. Here the CDR3 reads CASSPVQGGNQPQHF. DNA for the CDR3: TGTGCCAGCAGCCCCGTGCAGGGAGGCAATCAGCCCCAGCATTTT. Full variable domain (rest looked up from reference TRBV7-2 and TRBJ1-5): GAGVSQSPSNKVTEKGKDVELRCDPISGHTALYWYRQSLGQGLEFLIYFQGNSAPDKSGLPSDRFSAERTGGSVSTLTIQRTQQEDSAVYLCASSPVQGGNQPQHFGDGTRLSIL.